This T cell receptor beta chain was sequenced during a study of blood T cell repertoires in COVID-19. In the study overall: From the United States, Italy and Spain came samples of acute and convalescent COVID-19.

Some clones are missing from TCRdb's copy, which holds only in-frame ones; the method was immunoSEQ multiplex PCR. Of about 200,000 clones detected, approximately 80% appear once; the ten largest clones hold over 9.5%. The CDR3 is 14 residues long. The ends lost 4 bases at V and 0 bases at J; junction bases unmatched: 2. CDR1 SGHVS and CDR2 FQNEAQ come from the germline V gene. Material for sequencing was peripheral blood. This chain connects TRBV7-8 to TRBJ2-5; 7 nucleotides agree with TRBD2. The source of this sequence is an elderly woman with acute or convalescent COVID-19. The CDR3, as DNA: TGTGCCAGCAGCTGGGGGGGAAACCAAGAGACCCAGTACTTC. It translates to CASSWGGNQETQYF.